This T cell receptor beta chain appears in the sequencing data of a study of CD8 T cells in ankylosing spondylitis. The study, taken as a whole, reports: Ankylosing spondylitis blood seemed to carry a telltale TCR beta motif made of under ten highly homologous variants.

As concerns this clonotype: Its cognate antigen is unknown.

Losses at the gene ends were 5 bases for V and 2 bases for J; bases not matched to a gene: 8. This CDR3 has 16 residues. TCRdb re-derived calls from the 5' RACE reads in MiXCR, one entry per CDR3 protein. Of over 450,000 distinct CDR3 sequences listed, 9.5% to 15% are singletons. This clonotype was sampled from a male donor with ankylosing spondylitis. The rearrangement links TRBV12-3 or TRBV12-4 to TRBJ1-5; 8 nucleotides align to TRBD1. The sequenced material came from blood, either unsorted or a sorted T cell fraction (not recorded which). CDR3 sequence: CASSRNTGGRNQPQHF. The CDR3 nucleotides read TGTGCCAGCAGTAGAAACACAGGGGGTCGCAATCAGCCCCAGCATTTT.